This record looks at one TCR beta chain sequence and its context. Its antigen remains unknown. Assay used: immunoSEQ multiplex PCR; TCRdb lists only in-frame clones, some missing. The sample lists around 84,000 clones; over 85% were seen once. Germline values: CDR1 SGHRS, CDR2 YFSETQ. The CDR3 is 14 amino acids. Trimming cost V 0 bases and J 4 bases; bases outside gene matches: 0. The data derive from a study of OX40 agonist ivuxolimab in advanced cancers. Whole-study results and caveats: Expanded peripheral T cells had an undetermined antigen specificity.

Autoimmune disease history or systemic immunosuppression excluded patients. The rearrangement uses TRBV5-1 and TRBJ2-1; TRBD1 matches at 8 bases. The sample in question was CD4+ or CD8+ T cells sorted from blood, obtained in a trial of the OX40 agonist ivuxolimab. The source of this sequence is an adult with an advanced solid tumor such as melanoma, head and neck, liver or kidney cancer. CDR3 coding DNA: TGCGCCAGCAGCTTGGACAGGGGGTACAATGAGCAGTTCTTC. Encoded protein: CASSLDRGYNEQFF.